These 13 T cell receptor beta chains were all obtained from the same sample, sequenced in a study of T cell clonotyping in hematopoietic cell transplantation. Profiled with immunoSEQ multiplex PCR; TCRdb holds only in-frame clones, not every one. This table has 35,000 to 45,000 clones, around 95% appearing once. Sequencing was done on a sample of peripheral blood mononuclear cells. Receptors were obtained from a woman between 45 and 60 years old in good health. Some clones in this sample may be carry-over from other donors' samples.

Here the CDR3 reads CASSLAGAEAFF. CDR3 nucleotides: TGTGCCAGCAGCTTAGCTGGCGCTGAAGCTTTCTTT. V and J are TRBV11-2 and TRBJ1-1, with D unresolved. V lost 1 base and J lost 6, with 6 bases in between. Germline values: CDR1 SGHAT, CDR2 FQNNGV. This CDR3 is built from 12 residues.

This clone was seen just once. This chain joins TRBV12-5 and TRBJ2-7, with 8 positions matching TRBD1. After removal of 5 bases from V and 1 base from J, the junction contained 7 bases not matched to a gene. The length of the CDR3 is 15 residues. Germline V gene data show CDR1 as LGHNT and CDR2 as FRNRAP. The CDR3 reads CASGPPGGPSYEQYF. The CDR3 DNA reads TGTGCTAGTGGTCCCCCAGGGGGCCCTTCCTACGAGCAGTACTTC.

V usage is TRBV5-1 and J usage is TRBJ2-5, with D maybe TRBD2 (5 bases). Germline assignment: CDR1 SGHRS and CDR2 YFSETQ. V lost 3 bases to trimming and J lost 12 bases, with 15 bases between them. The CDR3 has 12 residues. The CDR3 sequence: CASSSDMDGEYF. Here the CDR3 DNA reads TGCGCCAGCAGCTCAGACATGGACGGGGAGTACTTC.

The chain links TRBV5-4 to TRBJ1-6, with D tentatively TRBD1 (5 bases). In germline, CDR1 is SGHNT, CDR2 YYREEE (reference sequence). Trimming took 4 bases from V and 9 from J, leaving 17 bases between them. CDR3 length equals 15 residues. The CDR3 bases are TGTGCCAGCAGCCCTTCGGGGGGTTTGGTTTCACCCCTCCACTTT. Translating it yields CASSPSGGLVSPLHF.

CDR3 amino acids: CSAGRGPLHF. The CDR3 bases are TGCAGTGCCGGTAGGGGACCCCTCCACTTT. The V and J genes are TRBV20-1 and TRBJ1-6; D may be TRBD1 (5 bases). The CDR3 is 10 amino acids. Trimming shortened V by 6 bases and J by 12 bases, and 9 bases separated the two germline ends. CDR1 and CDR2 from the germline V gene are DFQATT and SNEGSKA (reference sequence).

In regard to this clone: This sample includes further DNA sequences coding for the same CDR3. The chain links TRBV15 to TRBJ1-1; D gene ambiguous. The V gene lost 1 base and the J gene lost 0 bases, with 18 bases spanning the gap. Germline V lookup: CDR1 LNHNV, CDR2 YYDKDF (reference sequence). The CDR3 spans 18 residues. CDR3 in amino acids: CATSRVTSEWYLNTEAFF. The CDR3 DNA reads as TGTGCCACCAGCAGAGTGACTTCCGAGTGGTACTTGAACACTGAAGCTTTCTTT.

The J gene is TRBJ2-3, the V gene TRBV19; D assignment may be TRBD1 or TRBD2 (5 bases each). The CDR3 is made up of 15 amino acids. CDR1 and CDR2 (germline): LNHDA, SQIVND (reference sequence). V was pared by 3 bases and J by 1 base, with 11 bases between. This CDR3 is CASSISMGGTDTQYF. CDR3 nucleotides: TGTGCCAGTAGTATCAGTATGGGGGGCACAGATACGCAGTATTTT.

The chain recombines TRBV5-4 with TRBJ2-5; D not certain. CDR1 is SGHNT, CDR2 YYREEE, per germline (reference sequence). The CDR3 contains 13 residues. V was shortened by 0 bases and J by 3 bases, with 6 bases between the two germline ends. In DNA form, the CDR3 reads TGTGCCAGCAGCTTGGTTGGAGAAGAGACCCAGTACTTC. It is translated as CASSLVGEETQYF.

The V and J genes are TRBV11-3 and TRBJ2-1, with TRBD2 matching over 8 bases. The junction had 4 bases not matched to a gene; V was cut back by 0 bases and J by 6 bases. Germline CDR1 reads SGHNT; CDR2 reads YENEEA. The CDR3 loop spans 15 amino acids. The CDR3 reads CASSLDSGGPNEQFF. The DNA for the CDR3 is TGTGCCAGCAGCTTAGATTCGGGGGGGCCCAATGAGCAGTTCTTC.

V and J are TRBV12-5 and TRBJ2-3; 10 bases are a match to TRBD1. From germline, CDR1 is LGHNT and CDR2 FRNRAP. The CDR3 extends over 16 amino acids. Trimming at V came to 5 bases and at J to 3 bases, leaving 8 bases not matched to a gene. The CDR3 here is CASGARGTGDTDTQYF. CDR3 nucleotide sequence: TGTGCTAGTGGTGCGCGCGGGACAGGGGATACAGATACGCAGTATTTT.

This chain joins TRBV5-1 and TRBJ2-7; perhaps TRBD1 as D (5 bases). CDR1 and CDR2 (germline): SGHRS, YFSETQ. CDR3 length: 13 amino acids. V lost 3 bases to trimming and J lost 7 bases, with 14 bases between them. The CDR3 spells CASSYQGLEEQYF. The CDR3 coding sequence is TGCGCCAGCAGCTATCAGGGTCTCGAGGAGCAGTACTTC. Looking up the rest from reference TRBV5-1 and TRBJ2-7 gives the full variable domain: KAGVTQTPRYLIKTRGQQVTLSCSPISGHRSVSWYQQTPGQGLQFLFEYFSETQRNKGNFPGRFSGRQFSNSRSEMNVSTLELGDSALYLCASSYQGLEEQYFGPGTRLTVT.

The chain joins TRBV18 to TRBJ1-3; a possible D gene is TRBD1 (6 bases). This CDR3 contains 13 residues. Per the germline V gene, CDR1 is KGHSH and CDR2 is LQKENI. The V end lost 3 bases, the J end lost 9 bases, and 12 bases lay between the germline ends. The CDR3 sequence is CASSPGQRGTIYF. In DNA form, the CDR3 reads TGTGCCAGCTCACCTGGACAGCGGGGCACCATATATTTT.

V usage is TRBV6-1 and J usage is TRBJ1-5, with D possibly matching TRBD1 (6 bases). Germline loops: CDR1 MNHNS, CDR2 SASEGT. Between the trimmed V and J ends, which lost 2 bases and 0 bases, there was a span of 11 bases. The CDR3 has 16 residues. The CDR3, as DNA: TGTGCCAGCAGTGAAAAAGGGACACTTAGCAATCAGCCCCAGCATTTT. Translating gives CASSEKGTLSNQPQHF.